The 32 T cell receptor beta chains given below trace back to one sample, sequenced in a study of blood T cell repertoires in COVID-19. Repertoires were generated with immunoSEQ multiplex PCR, while TCRdb's copy carries only in-frame clones and drops some. The data show 200,000 to 250,000 clones, 65% to 90% seen once. Sequenced: peripheral blood. These receptor sequences come from a man aged 50-59 years with active or convalescent COVID-19.

This chain uses TRBV4-3 with TRBJ2-2, with 8 bases fitting TRBD2. Looked up from germline, CDR1 is LGHNA and CDR2 is YSLEER. V lost 4 bases and J lost 7; bases outside the gene matches: 11. The CDR3 length is 16 residues. DNA for the CDR3: TGCGCCAGCAGCCTCGGCAACGGGAGGGTGGTCGGGGAGCTGTTTTTT. This codes for CASSLGNGRVVGELFF.

The chain combines TRBV5-1 with TRBJ2-7, with D maybe TRBD1 (6 bases). V was cut by 0 bases and J by 1 base, with 11 bases left in between. Germline lookup yields CDR1 SGHRS and CDR2 YFSETQ. The CDR3 has 15 amino acids. CDR3 region: CASSLAQGPSYEQYV. In DNA, the CDR3 is TGCGCCAGCAGCTTGGCCCAGGGGCCGTCCTACGAGCAGTACGTC.

This clone showed up many times. This chain joins TRBV2 and TRBJ2-7; 8 nucleotides match TRBD2. The CDR3 sequence is 14 residues long. With 8 bases clipped from V and 7 bases from J, the junction kept 13 bases outside the gene matches. CDR1 is SNHLY, CDR2 FYNNEI, per germline. The CDR3, as DNA: TGTGCCAGCCTCGGGACTAGTGTCTTGGGAGAGCAGTACTTC. It yields the protein CASLGTSVLGEQYF.

This clone was picked up one time. An end of the junction does not agree with germline; a read error may underlie this. V gene TRBV3-1 (or the pseudogene TRBV3-2) combines with J gene TRBJ2-7, with D unresolved. Germline V gene sequence: CDR1 LGHDT, CDR2 YNNKEL (reference sequence). The CDR3 has 14 residues. The CDR3 DNA sequence: TGTGCCAGCAGCCAAGGGCCAGCAGCGCGGTCCAAGAACTTC. Translating gives CASSQGPAARSKNF.

The chain employs TRBV9 and TRBJ1-6; 11 bases line up with TRBD1. CDR3 length: 16 amino acids. Trimming at V came to 0 bases and at J to 10 bases, leaving 6 bases not matched to a gene. The germline CDR1 and CDR2 sequences are SGDLS and YYNGEE. CDR3 bases: TGTGCCAGCAGCGTAGGGGCGGGACAGGGGGGATCACCCCTCCACTTT. Protein sequence: CASSVGAGQGGSPLHF. Full variable domain (rest looked up from reference TRBV9 and TRBJ1-6): DSGVTQTPKHLITATGQRVTLRCSPRSGDLSVYWYQQSLDQGLQFLIQYYNGEERAKGNILERFSAQQFPDLHSELNLSSLELGDSALYFCASSVGAGQGGSPLHFGNGTRLTVT.

The chain employs TRBV9 and TRBJ2-7; tentative D call: TRBD2 (6 bases). The CDR3 runs to 13 residues. Trimming cost V 3 bases and J 5 bases, with 12 bases left between them. Germline CDR1 and CDR2: SGDLS and YYNGEE. This CDR3 reads CASSARDFHEQYF. Here the CDR3 DNA reads TGTGCCAGCAGCGCCAGGGACTTTCACGAGCAGTACTTC.

The count of this clone is one. The chain is built from TRBV5-4 and TRBJ2-7; 11 nucleotides align to TRBD2. Germline V gene sequence: CDR1 SGHNT, CDR2 YYREEE (reference sequence). Losses at the gene ends were 3 bases for V and 7 bases for J; bases not matched to a gene: 12. The CDR3 is made up of 16 amino acids. The CDR3 is CASSSLTGTSGGEQYF. CDR3 nucleotide sequence: TGTGCCAGCAGCTCACTAACCGGGACTAGCGGAGGGGAGCAGTACTTC.

The chain links TRBV12-3 or TRBV12-4 to TRBJ1-2, with TRBD1 as a possible D gene (5 bases). V dropped 4 bases and J dropped 6 bases, with 12 bases sitting between them. This CDR3 has 13 residues. CDR3 amino acids: CASSWTYADGYTF. Written as DNA, the CDR3 is TGTGCCAGCAGTTGGACATACGCTGATGGCTACACCTTC.

The genes are TRBV28 and TRBJ2-7, with D uncertain. The germline V gene encodes CDR1 MDHEN and CDR2 SYDVKM. CDR3 size: 16 residues. V was cut by 2 bases and J by 3 bases, with 17 bases left in between. The CDR3 sequence: CASSLGSTSTGYEQYV. CDR3 DNA: TGTGCCAGCAGTTTAGGTTCGACGTCAACGGGCTACGAGCAGTACGTC.

On this clone: In the same sample, other DNA sequences code for this CDR3. The gene calls are TRBV4-1 and TRBJ1-5; TRBD1 agrees at 7 bases. Germline CDR1 reads MGHRA; CDR2 reads YSYEKL. V lost 1 base, J lost 5 bases, and 2 bases stayed unmatched. The CDR3 is made up of 14 amino acids. The CDR3 sequence: CASSQAQGDQPQHF. CDR3 bases: TGCGCCAGCAGCCAAGCCCAGGGGGATCAGCCCCAGCATTTT.

This clone came up a few times. The chain recombines TRBV5-6 with TRBJ1-1, with 7 bases fitting TRBD1. V lost 4 bases, J lost 1 base, and 7 bases stayed unmatched. Germline V gene sequence: CDR1 SGHDT, CDR2 YYEEEE. The CDR3 has 15 residues. The CDR3 sequence: CASSKLTGANTEAFF. DNA for the CDR3: TGTGCCAGCAGCAAACTCACAGGGGCGAACACTGAAGCTTTCTTT.

The sample holds one count of this clone. This sequence joins TRBV28 and TRBJ1-1, with D possibly being TRBD1 (6 bases). Germline V gene lookup returns CDR1 MDHEN and CDR2 SYDVKM. Trimming removed 4 bases from V and 4 bases from J, with 13 bases in between. CDR3 length equals 14 residues. CDR3 sequence: CASSYPQGPTEAFF. For the CDR3, the DNA is TGTGCCAGCAGTTACCCACAGGGTCCCACTGAAGCTTTCTTT.

This chain links TRBV7-2 with TRBJ1-1, with no clear D. The ends were cut back, 1 base at V and 1 base at J, with 7 bases in the middle. CDR1 is SGHTA, CDR2 FQGNSA, per germline. This CDR3 contains 14 residues. The CDR3 nucleotides are TGTGCCAGCAGCTTAGACATAAAGAACACTGAAGCTTTCTTT. This gives the protein CASSLDIKNTEAFF.

This chain connects TRBV11-1 to TRBJ1-6; TRBD1 matches 9 bases. Germline V gene lookup returns CDR1 SGHAT and CDR2 FQDESV (reference sequence). The CDR3 consists of 14 residues. Losses at the gene ends were 5 bases for V and 8 bases for J; bases not matched to a gene: 4. CDR3 coding DNA: TGTGCCAGCAGCCGCCGGACAGGGGATTCACCCCTCCACTTT. Its translation: CASSRRTGDSPLHF.

This CDR3 is CASSRADTQYF. CDR3 nucleotide sequence: TGTGCCAGCAGTCGAGCAGATACGCAGTATTTT. The V call is TRBV12-3 or TRBV12-4, the J call TRBJ2-3; no clear D gene. This CDR3 region has 11 residues. V lost 5 bases and J lost 4, with 4 bases in between.

The gene calls are TRBV19 and TRBJ2-7; TRBD2 matches at 10 bases. After removal of 4 bases from V and 1 base from J, the junction contained 4 bases not matched to a gene. The CDR3 totals 15 residues. From germline, CDR1 is LNHDA and CDR2 SQIVND (reference sequence). The CDR3, as DNA: TGTGCCAGTAGTAAAACTAGCGGGATGTCCTACGAGCAGTACTTC. Translated: CASSKTSGMSYEQYF.

The chain links TRBV4-3 to TRBJ2-2; 7 nucleotides line up with TRBD1. CDR1 is LGHNA, CDR2 YSLEER, per germline. The V segment lost 4 bases and the J segment 8 bases; nucleotides outside the gene matches: 4. The CDR3 consists of 13 residues. For the CDR3, the DNA is TGCGCCAGCAGCCCAGACAGGGCTGGGGAGCTGTTTTTT. This sequence encodes CASSPDRAGELFF.

This sequence joins TRBV7-3 and TRBJ2-5, with D possibly TRBD1 on 7 matching bases. The CDR3 sequence is 15 residues long. The V end lost 0 bases, the J end lost 5 bases, and 13 bases lay between the germline ends. Germline CDR1 and CDR2: SGHTA and FQGTGA. In DNA, the CDR3 is TGTGCCAGCAGCTTAACGGGGGGACAGTTGGAGACCCAGTACTTC. Encoded protein: CASSLTGGQLETQYF.

The gene calls are TRBV6-1 and TRBJ1-1, with 7 bases that match TRBD1. The CDR3 covers 13 residues. The germline CDR1 and CDR2 sequences are MNHNS and SASEGT. Trimming took 2 bases from V and 7 from J; bases not matched to a gene: 4. CDR3 loop: CASSELRQGEAFF. Here the CDR3 DNA reads TGTGCCAGCAGTGAACTCCGACAGGGTGAAGCTTTCTTT.

The chain links TRBV19 to TRBJ2-1, with a weak D call TRBD2 (5 bases). V lost 11 bases and J 6 bases, leaving 17 bases between the germline ends. CDR1 and CDR2 (germline): LNHDA, SQIVND (reference sequence). CDR3 size: 13 residues. The CDR3 protein is CACCPGVGNEQFF. As DNA, the CDR3 is TGTGCCTGCTGCCCCGGGGTGGGCAATGAGCAGTTCTTC.

This chain joins TRBV4-1 and TRBJ2-7; 13 bases are a match to TRBD2. In germline, CDR1 is MGHRA, CDR2 YSYEKL. V lost 4 bases, J lost 7 bases, and 7 bases stayed unmatched. The CDR3 is made up of 15 amino acids. Written as DNA, the CDR3 is TGCGCCAGCAGCCCCACTAGCGGGAGGGCCGATGAGCAGTACTTC. This sequence encodes CASSPTSGRADEQYF.

The chain combines TRBV20-1 with TRBJ1-1, with D tentatively TRBD1 (5 bases). This CDR3 has 13 amino acids. Per germline, CDR1 DFQATT and CDR2 SNEGSKA (reference sequence). V shed 3 bases and J shed 0 bases, with 8 bases lying between them. The CDR3 loop is CSASRGVNTEAFF. DNA of the CDR3: TGCAGTGCTAGTCGGGGGGTGAACACTGAAGCTTTCTTT.

The chain combines TRBV7-2 with TRBJ2-7, with 7 bases that match TRBD2. This CDR3 is built from 13 residues. Germline values: CDR1 SGHTA, CDR2 FQGNSA. V lost 2 bases and J lost 3; bases outside the gene matches: 1. The CDR3 DNA follows: TGTGCCAGCAGCTTACAGCGGGACTACGAGCAGTACTTC. Protein: CASSLQRDYEQYF.

This chain connects TRBV2 to TRBJ1-3, with D uncertain. Between the trimmed V and J ends, which lost 5 bases and 3 bases, there was a span of 11 bases. Germline values: CDR1 SNHLY, CDR2 FYNNEI. This CDR3 is built from 14 residues. As DNA, the CDR3 is TGTGCCAGCAGTCGGCCGGGGTTTGGAAACACCATATATTTT. Translation: CASSRPGFGNTIYF.

Comments on this clone: This sample includes further DNA sequences coding for the same CDR3. This chain links TRBV7-2 with TRBJ1-5; possibly TRBD1 for D (5 bases). Germline CDR1 and CDR2: SGHTA and FQGNSA. The germline V and J ends were trimmed by 5 bases and 0 bases, with 17 bases remaining between them. This CDR3 is built from 17 residues. This CDR3 reads CASSLGGIGYSNQPQHF. The CDR3 nucleotides read TGTGCCAGCAGCCTGGGGGGGATCGGGTATAGCAATCAGCCCCAGCATTTT.

The chain combines TRBV30 with TRBJ1-1, with 9 bases that match TRBD1. CDR1 is GTSNPN and CDR2 is SVGIG in the germline V gene (reference sequence). Trimming took 1 base from V and 5 from J; bases not matched to a gene: 8. This CDR3 spans 15 amino acids. The CDR3 spells CAWSETGTGTTEAFF. The CDR3, as DNA: TGTGCCTGGAGTGAAACCGGGACAGGGACGACTGAAGCTTTCTTT.

The genes are TRBV4-1 and TRBJ1-2, with 10 bases lining up with TRBD1. There are 15 residues in the CDR3. V lost 4 bases and J lost 2; bases outside the gene matches: 4. Per the germline V gene, CDR1 is MGHRA and CDR2 is YSYEKL. The CDR3 protein is CASSPRTGGNYGYTF. CDR3 DNA sequence: TGCGCCAGCAGCCCCCGGACAGGGGGAAACTATGGCTACACCTTC.

The J gene is TRBJ2-3, the V gene TRBV19, with 8 bases aligning to TRBD2. V was clipped by 3 bases and J by 3 bases; unmatched bases: 5. CDR1 is LNHDA and CDR2 is SQIVND in the germline V gene (reference sequence). The CDR3 extends over 15 amino acids. The CDR3 nucleotides read TGTGCCAGTAGTATCGGACGGGAGGGTACAGATACGCAGTATTTT. It translates to CASSIGREGTDTQYF.

The chain recombines TRBV20-1 with TRBJ1-3; no clear D. Germline-derived CDR1 and CDR2 are DFQATT and SNEGSKA (reference sequence). This CDR3 comprises 12 residues. Trimming cost V 3 bases and J 2 bases, with 5 bases left between them. The chain's CDR3 is CSASTAGNTIYF. The CDR3 nucleotides are TGCAGTGCTAGTACGGCTGGAAACACCATATATTTT.

J is TRBJ2-5 and V is TRBV7-8, with D perhaps matching TRBD2 (5 bases). The length of the CDR3 is 14 residues. CDR1 is SGHVS and CDR2 is FQNEAQ in the germline V gene. V lost 5 bases to trimming and J lost 5 bases, with 15 bases between them. The CDR3 bases are TGTGCCAGCAGCCCCGCCGATGGCGGGGAGACCCAGTACTTC. As protein: CASSPADGGETQYF.

This clone has more than one count but fewer than ten. Here the CDR3 DNA reads TGCGCCAGCAGCTTGGCCCCCTCAGGGTCCGTGGGGACCCAGTACTTC. It yields the protein CASSLAPSGSVGTQYF. The V and J genes are TRBV5-1 and TRBJ2-5; D is perhaps TRBD1 (5 bases). V lost 0 bases to trimming and J lost 7 bases, with 19 bases between them. The germline CDR1 and CDR2 sequences are SGHRS and YFSETQ. CDR3 length: 16 amino acids.

The chain combines TRBV5-4 with TRBJ2-3; TRBD2 agrees at 9 bases. J was trimmed by 1 base and V by 4 bases; bases with no gene match: 4. The CDR3 has 15 residues. CDR1 SGHNT and CDR2 YYREEE come from the germline V gene (reference sequence). This CDR3 reads CASSTRTSGTDTQYF. CDR3 DNA sequence: TGTGCCAGCAGCACCCGGACTAGCGGCACAGATACGCAGTATTTT.